The clone carrying this T cell receptor (beta chain) appeared a few times. The data derive from a study of OX40 agonist ivuxolimab in advanced cancers. Germline-derived CDR1 and CDR2 are GTSNPN and SVGIG (reference sequence). The length of the CDR3 is 14 residues. V shed 3 bases and J 6 bases; nucleotides not matched to a gene: 8. Enrollment shut out patients with autoimmune disease history or systemic immunosuppression. Method: immunoSEQ multiplex PCR; TCRdb's copy keeps in-frame clones and lacks some. The repertoire holds tens of thousands of clones, with around 82% as singletons. The chain couples TRBV30 to TRBJ2-3; 8 nucleotides line up with TRBD2. The material was CD4+ or CD8+ T cells sorted from blood, obtained in a trial of the OX40 agonist ivuxolimab. The receptor's source is an adult with an advanced solid tumor such as melanoma, head and neck, liver or kidney cancer. The DNA for the CDR3 is TGTGCCTGGAGCGGCAGCGGGAGTCGGGATACGCAGTATTTT. It encodes CAWSGSGSRDTQYF.